One T cell receptor beta chain is described in this entry. The sample comes from a study of blood T cell repertoires in COVID-19. Clones were read by immunoSEQ multiplex PCR, and TCRdb kept only the in-frame ones, dropping some. The sample has over 85,000 clones; roughly 80% are singletons. This receptor was identified in a man in his 60s with active or convalescent COVID-19. The sequenced material came from peripheral blood.

The CDR3 DNA sequence: TGTGCCACCAGTGATAGTCAGGGGGTAGTTGAGACCCAGTACTTC. Amino acid sequence: CATSDSQGVVETQYF. The chain combines TRBV24-1 with TRBJ2-5, with 7 bases aligning to TRBD1. With V trimmed by 3 bases and J by 5 bases, 8 bases remained unmatched. Germline V gene sequence: CDR1 KGHDR, CDR2 SFDVKD. The CDR3 has 15 residues.